These 32 T cell receptor beta chains share one sample of origin, sequenced in a study of cytomegalovirus exposure and HLA in healthy donors. The PCR used 60 Vbeta and 13 Jbeta primers. This table comes from immunoSEQ multiplex PCR, and its TCRdb copy is limited to in-frame clones, with some not included. The sample has about 130,000 clones, 82% seen once. Sequencing input: PBMCs. These receptors originate from a male donor in good health and CMV-seropositive.

V and J are TRBV7-9 and TRBJ2-6; TRBD1 matches at 8 bases. This CDR3 spans 16 amino acids. V lost 5 bases, J lost 0 bases, and 3 bases stayed unmatched. The germline V gene has CDR1 SEHNR and CDR2 FQNEAQ (reference sequence). This CDR3 is CASSQDRASGANVLTF. The CDR3 region has the DNA TGTGCCAGCAGCCAGGACAGGGCCTCTGGGGCCAACGTCCTGACTTTC.

V and J are TRBV5-1 and TRBJ2-7; 14 bases map to TRBD2. Germline-derived CDR1 and CDR2 are SGHRS and YFSETQ. This CDR3 spans 14 amino acids. Trimming removed 3 bases from V and 5 bases from J; junction bases left unmatched: 1. CDR3 amino acids: CASSWTSGRNEQYF. The DNA of the CDR3 is TGCGCCAGCAGCTGGACTAGCGGGAGGAACGAGCAGTACTTC.

This chain joins TRBV6-1 and TRBJ2-7, with 11 bases aligning to TRBD2. The CDR3 extends over 18 amino acids. V was pared by 4 bases and J by 5 bases, with 16 bases of the junction left unmatched. The germline CDR1 and CDR2 sequences are MNHNS and SASEGT. CDR3 protein: CASSGQGVTSGRFNEQYF. CDR3 coding DNA: TGTGCCAGCAGTGGGCAGGGTGTCACTAGCGGGAGATTCAACGAGCAGTACTTC.

This chain links TRBV4-2 with TRBJ2-2; 10 bases are a match to TRBD1. Germline CDR1 reads LGHNA; CDR2 reads YNFKEQ. This CDR3 has 15 residues. V shed 0 bases, J shed 7 bases, and the junction held 2 bases outside the gene matches. CDR3 nucleotide sequence: TGTGCCAGCAGCCAAGAAGGGACAGGGGACGGGGAGCTGTTTTTT. Its translation is CASSQEGTGDGELFF.

J is TRBJ1-2 and V is TRBV9; 7 bases agree with TRBD1. CDR3 length: 15 residues. CDR1 and CDR2 from the germline V gene are SGDLS and YYNGEE. The V segment lost 0 bases and the J segment 4 bases; nucleotides outside the gene matches: 6. The chain's CDR3 is CASSVDDREFYGYTF. The CDR3 nucleotides read TGTGCCAGCAGCGTAGACGACAGGGAATTCTATGGCTACACCTTC.

The chain carries TRBV27 and TRBJ2-3; 8 bases agree with TRBD2. The CDR3 length is 16 residues. Germline V CDR1 and CDR2: MNHEY, SMNVEV (reference sequence). J was trimmed by 2 bases and V by 1 base; bases with no gene match: 5. The CDR3 DNA reads as TGTGCCAGCAGTTTATTCGCGGGAGGCCCCACAGATACGCAGTATTTT. The encoded protein is CASSLFAGGPTDTQYF.

This chain connects TRBV19 to TRBJ2-1; 9 bases agree with TRBD1. V trimming: 4 bases; J trimming: 10 bases; junction bases outside the gene matches: 14. The CDR3 loop spans 16 amino acids. CDR1 and CDR2 (germline): LNHDA, SQIVND (reference sequence). For the CDR3, the DNA is TGTGCCAGTAGTACCATGACAGGGGGAGAGGGATGGGAGCAGTTCTTC. Its translation: CASSTMTGGEGWEQFF.

CDR3 sequence (DNA): TGTGCCAGCAGTTACTCGCCCCCCGGGGTCTACGAGCAGTACTTC. Amino acids: CASSYSPPGVYEQYF. The chain employs TRBV6-5 and TRBJ2-7, with D perhaps matching TRBD2 (5 bases). V gave up 0 bases and J gave up 3 bases, with 12 bases separating them. The CDR3 has 15 amino acids. CDR1 and CDR2 from the germline V gene are MNHEY and SVGAGI.

The chain recombines TRBV28 with TRBJ2-5, with a possible D match to TRBD2 (5 bases). The CDR3 is made up of 15 amino acids. Germline V gives CDR1 MDHEN, CDR2 SYDVKM. The ends were cut back, 6 bases at V and 2 bases at J, with 16 bases in the middle. The CDR3 loop reads CASSSAAGGQETQYF. CDR3 sequence (DNA): TGTGCCAGCAGCTCCGCGGCGGGCGGACAAGAGACCCAGTACTTC.

The chain carries TRBV4-2 and TRBJ2-5; D unresolved. The DNA end is more similar to TRBJ2-7, so the J call may be wrong. CDR3 length: 15 amino acids. Germline lookup yields CDR1 LGHNA and CDR2 YNFKEQ. Here the CDR3 reads CASSQEKTETYEQYF. The DNA of the CDR3 is TGTGCCAGCAGCCAAGAGAAGACGGAGACCTACGAGCAGTACTTC.

The V call is TRBV25-1, the J call TRBJ1-4; D possibly corresponds to TRBD1 (5 bases). The V end lost 1 base, the J end lost 14 bases, and 11 bases lay between the germline ends. The CDR3 covers 12 residues. Germline loops: CDR1 MGHDK, CDR2 SYGVNS. CDR3 in amino acids: CASSEWGGLLFF. CDR3 sequence (DNA): TGTGCCAGCAGTGAATGGGGGGGACTCCTGTTTTTT. Using reference TRBV25-1 and TRBJ1-4 for the parts outside the CDR3, the full variable domain is EADIYQTPRYLVIGTGKKITLECSQTMGHDKMYWYQQDPGMELHLIHYSYGVNSTEKGDLSSESTVSRIRTEHFPLTLESARPSHTSQYLCASSEWGGLLFFGSGTQLSVL.

The chain is built from TRBV2 and TRBJ2-1; 8 bases map to TRBD2. The length of the CDR3 is 15 residues. Germline lookup yields CDR1 SNHLY and CDR2 FYNNEI. V was pared by 6 bases and J by 5 bases, with 9 bases of the junction left unmatched. The CDR3 region is CASRVAGPPNNEQFF. CDR3 nucleotides: TGTGCCAGCAGGGTAGCGGGACCCCCGAACAATGAGCAGTTCTTC.

The chain recombines TRBV6-5 with TRBJ1-5; 8 bases agree with TRBD1. Germline CDR1 MNHEY, CDR2 SVGAGI. Germline trimming cut 6 bases from V and 7 bases from J; bases unmatched to any gene: 11. There are 15 residues in the CDR3. CDR3 sequence: CASSQDRVTNQPQHF. CDR3 in DNA: TGTGCCAGCAGCCAGGACAGGGTAACGAACCAGCCCCAGCATTTT.

The V gene is TRBV5-1, the J gene TRBJ1-1, with TRBD1 identical over 7 bases. The ends lost 7 bases at V and 6 bases at J; junction bases unmatched: 12. Germline CDR1 SGHRS, CDR2 YFSETQ. The CDR3 runs to 14 residues. CDR3 DNA: TGCGCCAGCCAGGGGGTCCCTTATAGGGCTGAAGCTTTCTTT. Translation gives CASQGVPYRAEAFF.

V gene TRBV6-5 combines with J gene TRBJ1-2, with a weak D call TRBD1 (5 bases). V was trimmed by 2 bases and J by 4 bases, leaving 8 bases between them. There are 13 residues in the CDR3. From germline, CDR1 is MNHEY and CDR2 SVGAGI. The CDR3 reads CASSYTDSYGYTF. The CDR3 DNA reads TGTGCCAGCAGTTACACCGACAGCTATGGCTACACCTTC.

The chain employs TRBV7-9 and TRBJ2-3; 10 nucleotides agree with TRBD2. The CDR3 totals 18 residues. CDR1 SEHNR and CDR2 FQNEAQ come from the germline V gene (reference sequence). The J segment lost 0 bases and the V segment lost 6 bases, leaving 12 bases of the junction unmatched. CDR3 amino acids: CASSRSGRSALSTDTQYF. CDR3 DNA sequence: TGTGCCAGCAGTCGTAGCGGGAGGAGTGCGCTTAGCACAGATACGCAGTATTTT.

DNA of the CDR3: TGCAGCGTTGTATGGGGCGAAGCTTTCTTT. Translating it yields CSVVWGEAFF. This chain uses TRBV29-1 with TRBJ1-1; a weak D match, TRBD1 (5 bases). Germline CDR1 SQVTM, CDR2 ANQGSEA. The CDR3 totals 10 residues. V lost 4 bases to trimming and J lost 8 bases, with 8 bases between them.

CDR3 residues: CASNEGHHNEQFF. The CDR3 nucleotides are TGTGCCAGTAATGAGGGCCACCACAATGAGCAGTTCTTC. The rearrangement joins TRBV19 to TRBJ2-1; possible D gene TRBD2, 5 bases. This CDR3 is 13 amino acids long. V dropped 7 bases and J dropped 5 bases, with 12 bases sitting between them. Germline CDR1 LNHDA, CDR2 SQIVND (reference sequence).

The sample holds a few counts of this clone. This chain joins TRBV30 and TRBJ2-7; tentative D call: TRBD2 (6 bases). This CDR3 has 15 amino acids. The ends were cut back, 4 bases at V and 7 bases at J, with 23 bases in the middle. Germline loops: CDR1 GTSNPN, CDR2 SVGIG (reference sequence). CDR3 bases: TGTGCCTGGACCACCCCGGGACTTCTTTCGCGGGAGCAGTACTTC. Amino acid sequence: CAWTTPGLLSREQYF.

In regard to this clone: Other DNA sequences in this sample translate to the same CDR3. V usage is TRBV28 and J usage is TRBJ2-7, with 7 bases matching TRBD2. Germline assignment: CDR1 MDHEN and CDR2 SYDVKM. With 4 bases clipped from V and 2 bases from J, the junction kept 8 bases outside the gene matches. CDR3 length equals 15 residues. The CDR3: CASSSTGGLAYEQYF. DNA for the CDR3: TGTGCCAGCAGTTCTACGGGGGGTCTGGCCTACGAGCAGTACTTC.

This rearrangement joins TRBV10-3 to TRBJ2-2, with D possibly being TRBD2 (5 bases). V gave up 3 bases and J gave up 3 bases, with 8 bases separating them. Germline lookup yields CDR1 ENHRY and CDR2 SYGVKD. The CDR3 sequence is 14 residues long. The CDR3 sequence: CAISDHGDTGELFF. Written as DNA, the CDR3 is TGTGCCATCAGTGACCACGGGGACACCGGGGAGCTGTTTTTT.

The chain recombines TRBV10-1 with TRBJ1-5; TRBD1 might be the D (5 bases). Germline V gene lookup returns CDR1 WNHNN and CDR2 SYGVQD (reference sequence). This CDR3 has 15 residues. Trimming shortened V by 4 bases and J by 0 bases, and 10 bases separated the two germline ends. CDR3 sequence: CASSVWGGSNQPQHF. The CDR3 coding sequence is TGCGCCAGCAGTGTCTGGGGGGGTAGCAATCAGCCCCAGCATTTT.

This clone came up once. The V gene is TRBV28, the J gene TRBJ2-4; 8 bases align to TRBD2. Germline V CDR1 and CDR2: MDHEN, SYDVKM. This CDR3 region has 14 residues. Trimming took 7 bases from V and 7 from J; bases not matched to a gene: 9. As DNA, the CDR3 is TGTGCCAGCATCTCGGGGGGGAATGGGAACATTCAGTACTTC. Translated: CASISGGNGNIQYF.

This clone was seen just once. The chain has TRBV9 and TRBJ2-7; 11 bases match TRBD1. Germline assignment: CDR1 SGDLS and CDR2 YYNGEE. The CDR3 has 15 amino acids. V shed 3 bases, J shed 5 bases, and the junction held 7 bases outside the gene matches. The CDR3 sequence is CASSASGTGGDEQYF. The CDR3 bases are TGTGCCAGCAGCGCATCCGGGACAGGGGGAGACGAGCAGTACTTC.

This chain joins TRBV5-1 and TRBJ2-1; 11 bases align to TRBD2. The CDR3 runs to 14 residues. V was clipped by 4 bases and J by 7 bases; unmatched bases: 4. CDR1 and CDR2 (germline): SGHRS, YFSETQ. The CDR3 is CASSLGTSGNEQFF. CDR3 coding DNA: TGCGCCAGCAGCCTGGGGACTAGCGGAAATGAGCAGTTCTTC.

The chain couples TRBV29-1 to TRBJ1-2; 8 bases map to TRBD1. V trimming: 8 bases; J trimming: 4 bases; junction bases outside the gene matches: 12. From germline, CDR1 is SQVTM and CDR2 ANQGSEA. The CDR3 covers 14 residues. In nucleotides, the CDR3 is TGCAGCATCTTATTACAGGGGGATGGCTATGGCTACACCTTC. Translating gives CSILLQGDGYGYTF.

The chain is built from TRBV7-3 and TRBJ2-1, with 7 bases lining up with TRBD2. The CDR3 is made up of 16 amino acids. Germline CDR1 reads SGHTA; CDR2 reads FQGTGA. The J segment lost 0 bases and the V segment lost 5 bases, leaving 7 bases of the junction unmatched. CDR3 sequence reads: CASSPRLASSYNEQFF. DNA for the CDR3: TGTGCCAGCAGCCCCAGACTAGCCAGCTCCTACAATGAGCAGTTCTTC. Looking up the rest from reference TRBV7-3 and TRBJ2-1 gives the full variable domain: GAGVSQTPSNKVTEKGKYVELRCDPISGHTALYWYRQSLGQGPEFLIYFQGTGAADDSGLPNDRFFAVRPEGSVSTLKIQRTERGDSAVYLCASSPRLASSYNEQFFGPGTRLTVL.

J is TRBJ1-3 and V is TRBV4-2; D is ambiguous. CDR3 length: 14 residues. Trimming stripped 1 base from V and 4 bases from J, with 8 bases between. The germline CDR1 and CDR2 sequences are LGHNA and YNFKEQ. This CDR3 reads CASSQGNKGNTIYF. The CDR3 region has the DNA TGTGCCAGCAGCCAAGGAAACAAGGGAAACACCATATATTTT.

The gene calls are TRBV19 and TRBJ2-7; 7 bases match TRBD1. The CDR3 consists of 14 residues. V was pared by 2 bases and J by 5 bases, with 6 bases of the junction left unmatched. The V gene's germline CDR1 is LNHDA and CDR2 SQIVND (reference sequence). CDR3: CASSISEGANEQYF. The DNA for the CDR3 is TGTGCCAGTAGTATATCAGAGGGGGCCAACGAGCAGTACTTC.

The chain recombines TRBV18 with TRBJ2-7; 12 bases are shared with TRBD1. The CDR3 loop spans 15 amino acids. Germline loops: CDR1 KGHSH, CDR2 LQKENI. Germline trimming cut 5 bases from V and 3 bases from J; bases unmatched to any gene: 5. This CDR3 reads CASSTGQGAGYEQYF. The CDR3, as DNA: TGTGCCAGCTCAACGGGACAGGGGGCGGGCTACGAGCAGTACTTC.

J is TRBJ1-5 and V is TRBV5-8, with TRBD1 matching 10 bases. V lost 4 bases to trimming and J lost 2 bases; unmatched junction nucleotides: 6. CDR1 SGHTS and CDR2 YDEGEE come from the germline V gene. The length of the CDR3 is 16 residues. The CDR3 spells CASSTGQGDGNQPQHF. Here the CDR3 DNA reads TGTGCCAGCAGCACTGGACAGGGGGACGGCAATCAGCCCCAGCATTTT.

The V and J genes are TRBV7-9 and TRBJ2-2; 10 positions match TRBD1. J lost 4 bases, V lost 5 bases, and 4 bases had no gene match. The germline V gene has CDR1 SEHNR and CDR2 FQNEAQ (reference sequence). The CDR3 is 15 residues long. The CDR3 region has the DNA TGTGCCAGCAGCCCGCGGACAGGGGGCACCGGGGAGCTGTTTTTT. Protein sequence: CASSPRTGGTGELFF.